This TCR beta chain was identified in a study of shared clonotypes between healthy human individuals. General observations from the study: Generation probabilities were higher for clonotypes shared across all four sorted-subset donors than for unshared ones. Rarefaction gave evidence that sorted-subset sequencing remained incomplete despite large depth. Sharing across four donors was seen in 4% to 6.5% of naive CD4 clonotypes.

The germline gives CDR1 SGHNT, CDR2 YENEEA. This CDR3 is built from 17 residues. J was trimmed by 5 bases and V by 2 bases; bases with no gene match: 10. In regard to this clone: What it binds is not known.

Genomic DNA of each subset was evenly split across several immunoSEQ plates. Data came from immunoSEQ multiplex PCR; TCRdb stores just in-frame clones and leaves some out. The sample lists more than 550,000 clones; 90% were seen once. This chain links TRBV11-3 with TRBJ2-1, with 9 bases aligning to TRBD1. Sequencing input: memory CD8+ T cells from PBMCs. Specified subset: CD45RO+ cells pooled with CCR7-negative TemRA cells. The sequence derives from a man younger than 30 in good health. Some clones in this sample may be carry-over from other donors' samples. The CDR3 coding sequence is TGTGCCAGCAGCTTAACACCCGGGACAGGGCCCCACAATGAGCAGTTCTTC. Amino acids: CASSLTPGTGPHNEQFF.